The sample holds one count of the clone carrying this TCR beta chain. Study processing details: The authors estimated nucleated cell counts from reference gene primer amplification. The protocol was immunoSEQ multiplex PCR, while the TCRdb copy is restricted to in-frame clones and leaves out a portion. Clone size and V and J calls were adopted from that table, with D and trimming inferred from the DNA. The data show some 42,000 clones, roughly 76% seen once. J was trimmed by 1 base and V by 3 bases; bases with no gene match: 6. The CDR3 is 15 amino acids. CDR1 and CDR2 (germline): SQVTM, ANQGSEA. The sample belongs to a study of blood T cell repertoires in COVID-19. Study summary: The United States, Italy and Spain were the sources of the acute and convalescent COVID-19 samples. The cDNA or gDNA used as material had been derived from T cells, B-cell-depleted T cells, or PBMCs.

The clonotype originates from a woman between 65 and 79 years old with acute or convalescent COVID-19. V usage is TRBV29-1 and J usage is TRBJ2-3; 8 nucleotides agree with TRBD1. The source material was peripheral blood. The CDR3 DNA sequence: TGCAGCGTTGATACGCTGACAGGGGGCACAGATACGCAGTATTTT. Translated: CSVDTLTGGTDTQYF.